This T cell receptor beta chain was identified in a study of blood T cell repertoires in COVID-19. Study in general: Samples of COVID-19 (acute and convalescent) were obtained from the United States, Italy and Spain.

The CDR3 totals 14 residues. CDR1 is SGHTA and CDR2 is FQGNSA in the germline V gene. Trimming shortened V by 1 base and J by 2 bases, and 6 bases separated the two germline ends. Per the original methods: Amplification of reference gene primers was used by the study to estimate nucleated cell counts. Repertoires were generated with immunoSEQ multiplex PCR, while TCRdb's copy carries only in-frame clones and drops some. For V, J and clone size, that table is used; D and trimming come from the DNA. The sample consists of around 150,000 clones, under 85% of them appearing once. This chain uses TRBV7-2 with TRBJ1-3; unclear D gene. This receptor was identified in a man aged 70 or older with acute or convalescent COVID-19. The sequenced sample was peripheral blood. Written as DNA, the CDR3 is TGTGCCAGCAGCTTAGTCGGGGCTGGAAACACCATATATTTT. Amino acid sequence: CASSLVGAGNTIYF. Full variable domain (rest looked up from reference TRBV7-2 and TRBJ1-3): GAGVSQSPSNKVTEKGKDVELRCDPISGHTALYWYRQSLGQGLEFLIYFQGNSAPDKSGLPSDRFSAERTGGSVSTLTIQRTQQEDSAVYLCASSLVGAGNTIYFGEGSWLTVV.